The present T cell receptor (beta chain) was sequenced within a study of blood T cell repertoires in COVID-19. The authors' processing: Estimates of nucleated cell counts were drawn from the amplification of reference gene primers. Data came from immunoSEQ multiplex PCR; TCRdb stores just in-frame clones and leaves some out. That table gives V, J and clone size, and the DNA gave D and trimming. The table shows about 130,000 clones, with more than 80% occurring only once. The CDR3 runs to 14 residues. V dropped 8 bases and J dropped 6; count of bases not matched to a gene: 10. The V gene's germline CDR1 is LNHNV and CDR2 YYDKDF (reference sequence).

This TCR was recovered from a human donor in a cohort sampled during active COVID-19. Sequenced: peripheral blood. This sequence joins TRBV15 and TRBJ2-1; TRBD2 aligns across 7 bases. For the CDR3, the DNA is TGTGCCACCTCCTACGGCGGGAGTTCCAATGAGCAGTTCTTC. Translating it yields CATSYGGSSNEQFF.